Each of the 21 T cell receptor beta chains below was sequenced from the same sample in a study of CD8+CD57+ T cells in acquired aplastic anemia (dated by TCRdb to the late 2010s). TCRdb shows the sequencer as Illumina HiSeq 2000. Genomic DNA was used as template for profiling of TCR beta VDJ combinations and CDR3 sequences. In TCRdb, the public reads were trimmed at Q25 with fastp and aligned with MiXCR, with productive beta chains retained. For every CDR3 protein sequence, its rows merge into one entry that carries the most common genes and DNA. Recorded for this sample are a few hundred thousand distinct CDR3 sequences; around 60% of them occurred a single time. The top ten clones comprise under 8.5% of the sample. Sequencing was performed on sorted CD4+, CD8+, or CD8+CD57+ T cells (not recorded which) from PBMCs. These TCRs come from a human donor with severe aplastic anemia or a healthy control (not recorded which).

This clonotype was seen a handful of times. CDR3 protein: CSAGTSYLTGELFF. Here the CDR3 DNA reads TGCAGCGCAGGGACTAGCTACCTCACCGGGGAGCTGTTTTTT. The chain links TRBV29-1 to TRBJ2-2, with 9 bases matching TRBD2. V trimming: 7 bases; J trimming: 4 bases; junction bases outside the gene matches: 7. The CDR3 is 14 amino acids. The germline V gene encodes CDR1 SQVTM and CDR2 ANQGSEA.

The V and J genes are TRBV7-8 and TRBJ2-6, with D possibly matching TRBD1 (6 bases). The germline V and J ends were trimmed by 0 bases and 0 bases, with 21 bases remaining between them. The CDR3 totals 21 residues. The germline V gene has CDR1 SGHVS and CDR2 FQNEAQ. The CDR3 nucleotides are TGTGCCAGCAGCTTAGCGATTCTTGGGGCAGGGGCGAGCTCTGGGGCCAACGTCCTGACTTTC. Encoded protein: CASSLAILGAGASSGANVLTF.

Many counts were recorded for this clonotype. For the CDR3, the DNA is TGCAGTGCTCCCTTATTTCCCGGGACAGGGGAAGCGTTAAATTCACCCCTCCACTTT. Residues: CSAPLFPGTGEALNSPLHF. The rearrangement joins TRBV20-1 to TRBJ1-6; 10 bases fit TRBD1. The germline V gene encodes CDR1 DFQATT and CDR2 SNEGSKA (reference sequence). V gave up 5 bases and J gave up 7 bases; unmatched junction bases: 20. This CDR3 has 19 amino acids.

This clonotype was observed a single time. This sequence joins TRBV12-3 or TRBV12-4 and TRBJ2-2; D not certain. V shed 4 bases and J shed 4 bases, with 4 bases lying between them. This CDR3 spans 12 amino acids. The CDR3 DNA sequence: TGTGCCAGCAGTTCGCTCACCGGGGAGCTGTTTTTT. Residues: CASSSLTGELFF.

As concerns this clonotype: Lacking the conserved final phenylalanine or tryptophan, this CDR3 likely reflects a read error. The chain employs TRBV24-1 and TRBJ2-5; TRBD2 is a possible D gene (5 bases). The V end lost 3 bases, the J end lost 5 bases, and 9 bases lay between the germline ends. Germline loops: CDR1 KGHDR, CDR2 SFDVKD. This CDR3 contains 13 residues. CDR3 loop: CATSDEGRETQYL. CDR3 DNA sequence: TGTGCCACCAGTGATGAGGGTAGGGAGACCCAGTACCTC.

The V call is TRBV2, the J call TRBJ1-6, with D perhaps TRBD1 (6 bases). The CDR3 contains 16 residues. CDR1 is SNHLY, CDR2 FYNNEI, per germline. Trimming removed 5 bases from V and 3 bases from J, with 14 bases in between. The CDR3 loop is CASSPGDGGYNSPLHF. As DNA, the CDR3 is TGTGCCAGCAGTCCAGGGGATGGGGGCTATAATTCACCCCTCCACTTT.

The genes are TRBV28 and TRBJ1-1, with D possibly being TRBD1 (5 bases). V was trimmed by 6 bases and J by 0 bases, leaving 14 bases between them. The CDR3 loop spans 15 amino acids. The germline gives CDR1 MDHEN, CDR2 SYDVKM. CDR3 sequence (DNA): TGTGCCAGCAGCCCCGGGGCGGAAATGAACACTGAAGCTTTCTTT. It yields the protein CASSPGAEMNTEAFF.

As concerns this clonotype: A much larger clone differs from this one at a single base, so this may be a read error. The CDR3 region has the DNA TGTGCCAGCAGCCCAACCGGGACAGGGAAAGCTCTCTTT. The encoded protein is CASSPTGTGKALF. The rearrangement joins TRBV11-2 to TRBJ1-1, with 9 bases fitting TRBD1. Per the germline V gene, CDR1 is SGHAT and CDR2 is FQNNGV. This CDR3 is built from 13 residues.

This clonotype showed up many times. The rearrangement joins TRBV7-9 to TRBJ1-2; 9 positions match TRBD1. The V gene end was trimmed by 4 bases and the J gene end by 3 bases; junction bases not matched to a gene: 6. Germline CDR1 reads SEHNR; CDR2 reads FQNEAQ (reference sequence). The CDR3 extends over 15 amino acids. CDR3 sequence reads: CASSSRTGEDYGYTF. CDR3 in DNA: TGTGCCAGCAGCTCCCGGACAGGGGAGGACTATGGCTACACCTTC.

This clonotype was seen only a few times. The V gene is TRBV20-1, the J gene TRBJ1-5; weak D call: TRBD1 (5 bases). This CDR3 has 14 residues. Trimming shortened V by 2 bases and J by 2 bases, and 10 bases separated the two germline ends. CDR1 DFQATT and CDR2 SNEGSKA come from the germline V gene (reference sequence). CDR3 bases: TGCAGTGCTAGACACCTGGGGGGCAATCAGCCCCAGCATTTT. As protein: CSARHLGGNQPQHF.

CDR3 bases: TGTGCCAGCAGTCAAACAGGGGGAAACACCGGGGAGCTGTTTTTT. Translated: CASSQTGGNTGELFF. The rearrangement links TRBV12-3 or TRBV12-4 to TRBJ2-2; 8 bases align to TRBD1. The V gene end was trimmed by 5 bases and the J gene end by 2 bases; junction bases not matched to a gene: 4. This CDR3 spans 15 amino acids.

This clonotype is a singleton in its sample. The chain is built from TRBV5-4 and TRBJ2-5; possible D gene TRBD2, 5 bases. The CDR3 sequence is 16 residues long. Trimming stripped 1 base from V and 1 base from J, with 14 bases between. Germline V gene sequence: CDR1 SGHNT, CDR2 YYREEE (reference sequence). CDR3 region: CASSLLSSSGQETQYF. DNA of the CDR3: TGTGCCAGCAGCTTGTTATCGTCCAGCGGCCAAGAGACCCAGTACTTC. Full variable domain (remainder filled in from reference TRBV5-4 and TRBJ2-5): ETGVTQSPTHLIKTRGQQVTLRCSSQSGHNTVSWYQQALGQGPQFIFQYYREEENGRGNFPPRFSGLQFPNYSSELNVNALELDDSALYLCASSLLSSSGQETQYFGPGTRLLVL.

The gene calls are TRBV2 and TRBJ1-5; D is undetermined. Trimming cost V 7 bases and J 12 bases, with 10 bases left between them. Germline V gene data show CDR1 as SNHLY and CDR2 as FYNNEI. The CDR3 runs 10 residues. CDR3 sequence: CASIGAVQHF. For the CDR3, the DNA is TGTGCCAGCATTGGAGCGGTCCAGCATTTT. Full variable domain (missing parts from reference TRBV2 and TRBJ1-5): EPEVTQTPSHQVTQMGQEVILRCVPISNHLYFYWYRQILGQKVEFLVSFYNNEISEKSEIFDDQFSVERPDGSNFTLKIRSTKLEDSAMYFCASIGAVQHFGDGTRLSIL.

The CDR3 sequence is CSARGDGNSPLHF. CDR3 nucleotides: TGCAGTGCTAGGGGGGATGGTAATTCACCCCTCCACTTT. The chain is built from TRBV20-1 and TRBJ1-6; tentatively, D is TRBD1 (5 bases). The V and J ends lost 3 bases and 6 bases respectively, with 9 bases between them. The V gene's germline CDR1 is DFQATT and CDR2 SNEGSKA (reference sequence). This CDR3 is built from 13 residues.

The CDR3 reads CASSPPLRALGEQYF. CDR3 DNA: TGTGCCAGCAGCCCCCCCCTCCGCGCCCTCGGCGAGCAGTACTTC. The V call is TRBV7-9, the J call TRBJ2-7; unclear D gene. Trimming cost V 5 bases and J 6 bases, with 20 bases left between them. Germline assignment: CDR1 SEHNR and CDR2 FQNEAQ (reference sequence). The CDR3 extends over 15 amino acids.

This clonotype appeared a single time. The chain couples TRBV20-1 to TRBJ2-7; D gene ambiguous. The CDR3 loop spans 13 amino acids. Between the trimmed V and J ends, which lost 6 bases and 2 bases, there was a span of 14 bases. Germline V CDR1 and CDR2: DFQATT, SNEGSKA (reference sequence). CDR3 amino acids: CSAREPGAYEQYF. CDR3 DNA sequence: TGCAGTGCGCGAGAACCGGGTGCCTACGAGCAGTACTTC.

Notes on this clonotype: No conserved phenylalanine or tryptophan is present at the end of the CDR3, so a read error is the likely explanation. Because the CDR3's place on the DNA is in doubt, the DNA is left out and the CDR3 is given as listed by TCRdb. This chain connects TRBV7-9 to TRBJ2-1; the table calls TRBD1, which could not be checked here. Germline assignment: CDR1 SEHNR and CDR2 FQNEAQ (reference sequence). The CDR3 is 9 residues long, counting both termini. CDR3 sequence: CASSSHRGG.

As concerns this clonotype: A much more abundant neighbour one base away suggests this may be a read error. This chain links TRBV6-5 with TRBJ2-3; 8 bases match TRBD2. The CDR3 runs 15 residues. The ends lost 2 bases at V and 6 bases at J; junction bases unmatched: 7. Germline CDR1 reads MNHEY; CDR2 reads SVGAGI. The CDR3 region is CASSYEIAGTDTQYF. The CDR3 DNA sequence: TGTGCCAGCAGTTACGAAATAGCGGGGACGGATACGCAGTATTTT.

The chain carries TRBV2 and TRBJ2-3; 10 bases fit TRBD2. Germline assignment: CDR1 SNHLY and CDR2 FYNNEI. With 7 bases clipped from V and 8 bases from J, the junction kept 12 bases outside the gene matches. The CDR3 runs 15 residues. The CDR3 coding sequence is TGTGCCAGCACCGGGACTAGCGTCGCGGAGGGTACGCAGTATTTT. Translation: CASTGTSVAEGTQYF.

The genes are TRBV20-1 and TRBJ1-1; no firm D call. The germline V gene encodes CDR1 DFQATT and CDR2 SNEGSKA (reference sequence). This CDR3 comprises 15 residues. V dropped 2 bases and J dropped 8 bases, with 21 bases sitting between them. CDR3 in DNA: TGCAGTGCTAGACGGACTAGCGGGCAAACTATGGAAGCTTTCTTT. Amino acid sequence: CSARRTSGQTMEAFF.

In this sample, this clonotype turned up many times. This sequence joins TRBV7-2 and TRBJ1-2; D gene unclear. The length of the CDR3 is 14 residues. Germline CDR1 and CDR2: SGHTA and FQGNSA. V lost 7 bases to trimming and J lost 0 bases, with 12 bases between them. Here the CDR3 DNA reads TGTGCCAGCACCCCACCCGGATCTAACTATGGCTACACCTTC. Its translation: CASTPPGSNYGYTF.